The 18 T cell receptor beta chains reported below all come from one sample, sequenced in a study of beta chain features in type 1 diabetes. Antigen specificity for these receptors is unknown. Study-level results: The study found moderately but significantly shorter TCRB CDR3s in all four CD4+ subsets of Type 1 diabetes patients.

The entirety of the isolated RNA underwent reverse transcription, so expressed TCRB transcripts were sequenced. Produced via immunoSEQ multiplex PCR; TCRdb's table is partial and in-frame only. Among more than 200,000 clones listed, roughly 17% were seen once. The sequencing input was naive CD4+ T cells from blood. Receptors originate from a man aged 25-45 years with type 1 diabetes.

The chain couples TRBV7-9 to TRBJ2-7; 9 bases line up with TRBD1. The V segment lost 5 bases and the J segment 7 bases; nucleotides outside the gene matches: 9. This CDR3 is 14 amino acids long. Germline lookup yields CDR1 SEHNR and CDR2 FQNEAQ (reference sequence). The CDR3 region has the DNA TGTGCCAGCAGCCGACAGGGGGGACCCCTTGAGCAGTACTTC. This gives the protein CASSRQGGPLEQYF.

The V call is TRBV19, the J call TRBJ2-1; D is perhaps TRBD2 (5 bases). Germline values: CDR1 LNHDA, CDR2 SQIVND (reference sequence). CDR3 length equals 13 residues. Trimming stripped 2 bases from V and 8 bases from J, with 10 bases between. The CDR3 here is CASSISQRDEQFF. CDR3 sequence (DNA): TGTGCCAGTAGTATATCCCAGAGGGATGAGCAGTTCTTC.

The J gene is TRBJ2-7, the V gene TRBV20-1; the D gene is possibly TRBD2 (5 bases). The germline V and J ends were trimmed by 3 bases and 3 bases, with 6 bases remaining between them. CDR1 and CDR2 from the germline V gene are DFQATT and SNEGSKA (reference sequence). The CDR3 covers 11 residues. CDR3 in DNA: TGCAGTGCTAGGGACTTCTACGAGCAGTACTTC. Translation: CSARDFYEQYF.

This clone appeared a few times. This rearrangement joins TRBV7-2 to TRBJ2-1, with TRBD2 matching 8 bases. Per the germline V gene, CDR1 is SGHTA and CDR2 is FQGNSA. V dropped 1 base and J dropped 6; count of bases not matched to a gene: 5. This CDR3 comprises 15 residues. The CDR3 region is CASSLGSGTLNEQFF. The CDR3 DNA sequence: TGTGCCAGCAGCTTAGGTAGCGGGACGCTCAATGAGCAGTTCTTC.

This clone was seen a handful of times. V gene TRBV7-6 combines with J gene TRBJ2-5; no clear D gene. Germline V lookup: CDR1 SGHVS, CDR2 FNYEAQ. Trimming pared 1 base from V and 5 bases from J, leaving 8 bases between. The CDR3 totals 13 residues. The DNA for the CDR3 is TGTGCCAGCAGCTTAGTAACGCGGGAGACCCAGTACTTC. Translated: CASSLVTRETQYF.

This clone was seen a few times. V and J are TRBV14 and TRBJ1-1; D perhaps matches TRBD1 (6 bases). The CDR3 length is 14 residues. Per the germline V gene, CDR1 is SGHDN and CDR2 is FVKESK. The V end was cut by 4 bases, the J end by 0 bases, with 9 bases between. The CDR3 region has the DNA TGTGCCAGCAGCCCTGGGACACTGAACACTGAAGCTTTCTTT. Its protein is CASSPGTLNTEAFF.

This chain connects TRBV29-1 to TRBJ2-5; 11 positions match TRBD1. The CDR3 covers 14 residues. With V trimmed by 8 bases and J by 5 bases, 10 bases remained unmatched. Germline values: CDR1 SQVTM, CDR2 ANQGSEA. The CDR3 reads CSTLRTGGPETQYF. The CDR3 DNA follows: TGCAGCACCCTTAGGACAGGGGGCCCGGAGACCCAGTACTTC.

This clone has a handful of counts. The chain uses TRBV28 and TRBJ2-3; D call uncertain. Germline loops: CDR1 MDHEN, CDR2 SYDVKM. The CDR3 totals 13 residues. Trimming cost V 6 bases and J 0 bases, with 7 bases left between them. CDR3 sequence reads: CASSPPSTDTQYF. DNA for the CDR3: TGTGCCAGCAGCCCACCTAGCACAGATACGCAGTATTTT.

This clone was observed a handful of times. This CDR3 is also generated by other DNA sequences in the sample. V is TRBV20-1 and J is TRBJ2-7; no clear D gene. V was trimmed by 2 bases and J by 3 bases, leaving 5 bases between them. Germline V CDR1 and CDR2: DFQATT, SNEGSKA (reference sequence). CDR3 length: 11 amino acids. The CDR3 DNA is TGCAGTGCTAGAAGAGGCTACGAGCAGTACTTC. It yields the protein CSARRGYEQYF.

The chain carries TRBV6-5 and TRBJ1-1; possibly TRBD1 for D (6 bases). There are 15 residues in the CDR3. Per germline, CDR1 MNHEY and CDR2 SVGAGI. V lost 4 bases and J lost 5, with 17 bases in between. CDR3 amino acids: CASSSPGQGGTEAFF. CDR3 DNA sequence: TGTGCCAGCAGTTCCCCTGGACAAGGGGGTACTGAAGCTTTCTTT.

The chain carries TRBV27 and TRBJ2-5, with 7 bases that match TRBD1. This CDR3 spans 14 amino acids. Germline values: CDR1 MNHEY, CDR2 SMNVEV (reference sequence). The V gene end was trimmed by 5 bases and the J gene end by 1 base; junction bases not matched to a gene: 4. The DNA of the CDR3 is TGTGCCAGCAGTATCAGGACAGGCCAAGAGACCCAGTACTTC. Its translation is CASSIRTGQETQYF.

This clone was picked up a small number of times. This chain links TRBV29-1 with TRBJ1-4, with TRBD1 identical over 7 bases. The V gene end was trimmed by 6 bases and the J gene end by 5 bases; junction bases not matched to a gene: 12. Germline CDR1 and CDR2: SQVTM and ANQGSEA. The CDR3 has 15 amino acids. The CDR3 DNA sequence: TGCAGCGTCGTCTTCTGGCAGGGGGGCAATGAAAAACTGTTTTTT. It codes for CSVVFWQGGNEKLFF.

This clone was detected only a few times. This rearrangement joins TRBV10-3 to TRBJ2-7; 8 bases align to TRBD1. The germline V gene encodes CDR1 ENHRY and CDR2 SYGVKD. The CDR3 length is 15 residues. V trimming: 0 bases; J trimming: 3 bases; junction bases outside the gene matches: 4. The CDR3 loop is CAISESTGESYEQYF. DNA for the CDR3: TGTGCCATCAGTGAGTCGACAGGGGAAAGCTACGAGCAGTACTTC.

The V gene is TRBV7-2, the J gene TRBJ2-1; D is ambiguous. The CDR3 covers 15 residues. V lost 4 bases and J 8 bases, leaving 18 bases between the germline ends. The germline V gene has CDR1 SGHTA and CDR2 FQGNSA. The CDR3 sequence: CASSWGARASDEQFF. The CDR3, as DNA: TGTGCCAGCAGCTGGGGTGCCCGGGCCTCTGATGAGCAGTTCTTC. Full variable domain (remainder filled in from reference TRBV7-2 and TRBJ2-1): GAGVSQSPSNKVTEKGKDVELRCDPISGHTALYWYRQSLGQGLEFLIYFQGNSAPDKSGLPSDRFSAERTGGSVSTLTIQRTQQEDSAVYLCASSWGARASDEQFFGPGTRLTVL.

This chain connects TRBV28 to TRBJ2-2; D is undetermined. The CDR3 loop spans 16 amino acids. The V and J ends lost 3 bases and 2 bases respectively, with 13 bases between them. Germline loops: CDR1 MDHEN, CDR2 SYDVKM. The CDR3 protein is CASSFGAVTNTGELFF. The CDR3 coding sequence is TGTGCCAGCAGTTTCGGTGCGGTGACCAACACCGGGGAGCTGTTTTTT.

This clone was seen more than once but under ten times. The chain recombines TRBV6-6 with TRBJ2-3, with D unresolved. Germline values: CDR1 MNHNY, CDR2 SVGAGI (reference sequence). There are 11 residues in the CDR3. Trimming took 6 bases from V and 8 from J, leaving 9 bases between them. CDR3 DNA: TGTGCCAGCAGAGAAGCTGGTACGCAGTATTTT. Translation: CASREAGTQYF.

CDR3 region: CASSGQTVETQYF. The CDR3 DNA sequence: TGTGCCAGCAGTGGACAGACCGTAGAGACCCAGTACTTC. The rearrangement joins TRBV2 to TRBJ2-5; possible D gene TRBD1, 5 bases. This CDR3 has 13 residues. From germline, CDR1 is SNHLY and CDR2 FYNNEI. Trimming took 4 bases from V and 4 from J, leaving 10 bases between them.

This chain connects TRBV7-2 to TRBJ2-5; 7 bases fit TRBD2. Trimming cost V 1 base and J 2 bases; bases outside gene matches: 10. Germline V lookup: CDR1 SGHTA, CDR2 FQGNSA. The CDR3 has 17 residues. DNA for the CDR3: TGTGCCAGCAGCTTAGGGCTGGCTAGCGGAATTCAAGAGACCCAGTACTTC. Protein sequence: CASSLGLASGIQETQYF. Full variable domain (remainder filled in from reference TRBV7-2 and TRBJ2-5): GAGVSQSPSNKVTEKGKDVELRCDPISGHTALYWYRQSLGQGLEFLIYFQGNSAPDKSGLPSDRFSAERTGGSVSTLTIQRTQQEDSAVYLCASSLGLASGIQETQYFGPGTRLLVL.